Sequencing of this T cell receptor (beta chain) was carried out in a study of cytomegalovirus exposure and HLA in healthy donors. Study-wide findings and caveats: Previously analyzed data showed that most TCR beta V segments were productive at a frequency of about 87% or about 30%. CMV antigen specificity was confirmed in vitro for a few CMV-associated chains. In a later analysis, DRB1 alleles had the most associated TCRs; HLA-C alleles the fewest.

In this sample, this clone turned up once. What it binds is unknown. In the PCR, 60 Vbeta and 13 Jbeta primers were used. Data came from immunoSEQ multiplex PCR; TCRdb stores just in-frame clones and leaves some out. In the table there are 90,000 to 100,000 clones, about 80% of which are singletons. The CDR3 is 15 amino acids. Germline V gene lookup returns CDR1 SGHTA and CDR2 FQGNSA. With V trimmed by 4 bases and J by 9 bases, 7 bases remained unmatched. The V and J genes are TRBV7-2 and TRBJ2-3; 13 nucleotides align to TRBD2. The sample comprised PBMCs. The receptor was isolated from a woman aged 55 to 70 in good health and CMV-seronegative. DNA of the CDR3: TGTGCCAGCAGCTGGGGACTAGCGGGATGGGAAACGCAGTATTTT. Translating it yields CASSWGLAGWETQYF.